This T cell receptor (beta chain) was recorded in a study of blood T cell repertoires in COVID-19. The data were produced by immunoSEQ multiplex PCR, yet TCRdb's version contains in-frame clones alone and is incomplete. The data hold 200,000 or so clones, with about nine tenths observed a single time. Germline V CDR1 and CDR2: SGHAT, FQNNGV. The CDR3 runs to 17 residues. Trimming pared 1 base from V and 8 bases from J, leaving 21 bases between. The V gene is TRBV11-2, the J gene TRBJ2-4; possibly TRBD2 for D (6 bases). The sequence derives from a woman aged 45-60 years with acute or convalescent COVID-19. The sequenced sample was peripheral blood. CDR3 amino acids: CASSLGLRGGGVDIQYF. CDR3 nucleotides: TGTGCCAGCAGCTTAGGGTTACGGGGAGGAGGGGTGGACATTCAGTACTTC.